This T cell receptor (beta chain) was sequenced during a study of naive and memory T cell subsets. Study-level findings and limits: The RNA method is potentially sensitive to activation and differentiation changes.

Many counts were recorded for this clonotype. What it binds is not known. The CDR3 contains 14 residues. The junction had 3 bases not matched to a gene; V was cut back by 3 bases and J by 5 bases. The germline V gene has CDR1 SGDLS and CDR2 YYNGEE. Amplification of ligated cDNA took four PCR rounds with SP2 and nested alpha and beta constant primers. Reverse transcription of blood and skin TCR RNA was primed at alpha and beta constant regions. TCRdb reprocessed the 5' RACE reads with MiXCR, giving one entry per CDR3 protein. In the table there are 50,000 to 60,000 distinct CDR3 sequences, more than 7.5% of which are singletons. The library had UMIs added by 3' ligation of an oligonucleotide to TCR cDNA. Whole-blood samples were roughly 2.3 ml of peripheral blood from healthy adult volunteers.

This clonotype was sampled from a female donor in good health. V and J are TRBV9 and TRBJ2-4; 9 bases match TRBD1. The CDR3 coding sequence is TGTGCCAGCAGCGATACAGGGGGCGAAAACATTCAGTACTTC. Encoded protein: CASSDTGGENIQYF.